A single sample is the source of the 8 T cell receptor beta chains below, sequenced in a study of control samples from healthy donors and cancer patients. TCRdb keeps only in-frame clones here, not all; method: immunoSEQ multiplex PCR. The sample yields around 190,000 clones, roughly 89% seen once. The source material was blood. Receptor source: a woman aged 45-65 years in good health.

The chain carries TRBV11-1 and TRBJ1-1; D is unresolved. This CDR3 is 13 amino acids long. Germline V lookup: CDR1 SGHAT, CDR2 FQDESV (reference sequence). Trimming cost V 0 bases and J 7 bases, with 9 bases left between them. The CDR3 protein is CASSLAPKDEAFF. DNA of the CDR3: TGTGCCAGCAGCTTAGCACCTAAGGATGAAGCTTTCTTT.

Note on this clone: Other DNA sequences in the sample encode the same CDR3. This chain links TRBV27 with TRBJ2-7; D perhaps matches TRBD2 (5 bases). The germline V gene has CDR1 MNHEY and CDR2 SMNVEV (reference sequence). This CDR3 is built from 14 residues. The V and J ends lost 3 bases and 1 base respectively, with 10 bases between them. DNA of the CDR3: TGTGCCAGCAGTTTCGGCGGGCCATCCTACGAGCAGTACTTC. Protein: CASSFGGPSYEQYF.

V gene TRBV30 combines with J gene TRBJ1-4, with 8 bases identical to TRBD1. After removal of 3 bases from V and 3 bases from J, the junction contained 21 bases not matched to a gene. In germline, CDR1 is GTSNPN, CDR2 SVGIG (reference sequence). The length of the CDR3 is 20 residues. The CDR3 region has the DNA TGTGCCTGGAGCCCGAATACCGACAGGGGAACCCCCCCGGCTAATGAAAAACTGTTTTTT. Encoded protein: CAWSPNTDRGTPPANEKLFF.

V gene TRBV5-6 combines with J gene TRBJ1-1, with D hard to call. Looked up from germline, CDR1 is SGHDT and CDR2 is YYEEEE. V was clipped by 2 bases and J by 1 base, with 15 bases between them. The CDR3 has 16 residues. The CDR3 bases are TGTGCCAGCAGCTTAAGAGGGATGAGCGCGAACACTGAAGCTTTCTTT. Residues: CASSLRGMSANTEAFF.

V is TRBV16 and J is TRBJ1-3, with no clear D. Germline-derived CDR1 and CDR2 are KGHSY and FQNENV. V was clipped by 2 bases and J by 1 base, with 9 bases between them. The CDR3 is 15 residues long. The CDR3 nucleotides read TGTGCCAGCAGCCAAAGACCAGGTTCTGGAAACACCATATATTTT. The encoded protein is CASSQRPGSGNTIYF. The full variable domain, rest sourced from reference TRBV16 and TRBJ1-3, is GEEVAQTPKHLVRGEGQKAKLYCAPIKGHSYVFWYQQVLKNEFKFLISFQNENVFDETGMPKERFSAKCLPNSPCSLEIQATKLEDSAVYFCASSQRPGSGNTIYFGEGSWLTVV.

This chain links TRBV3-1 (or the pseudogene TRBV3-2) with TRBJ1-2, with D maybe TRBD1 (5 bases). Germline V gene data show CDR1 as LGHDT and CDR2 as YNNKEL (reference sequence). There are 16 residues in the CDR3. V was shortened by 4 bases and J by 4 bases, with 19 bases between the two germline ends. DNA for the CDR3: TGTGCCAGCAGCCTCCTGGCCCCGACAGTCGGCTATGGCTACACCTTC. Its translation: CASSLLAPTVGYGYTF.

The chain couples TRBV7-2 to TRBJ2-1; 7 positions agree with TRBD2. The ends lost 4 bases at V and 6 bases at J; junction bases unmatched: 12. CDR1 is SGHTA and CDR2 is FQGNSA in the germline V gene. This CDR3 is 16 amino acids long. The DNA for the CDR3 is TGTGCCAGCAGCTCCCAGCGGGAAAACCATGTCAATGAGCAGTTCTTC. This encodes CASSSQRENHVNEQFF.

This clone came up once. The V gene is TRBV28, the J gene TRBJ2-7, with 10 bases matching TRBD1. V trimming: 5 bases; J trimming: 0 bases; junction bases outside the gene matches: 13. CDR1 is MDHEN, CDR2 SYDVKM, per germline. The CDR3 is 18 residues long. The CDR3, as DNA: TGTGCCAGCAGTCACTCCCGGGACAGGGGCCTTAGCTCCTACGAGCAGTACTTC. It yields the protein CASSHSRDRGLSSYEQYF.